These T cell receptor beta chains were read from a single sample in a study of blood T cell repertoires in COVID-19. Sequencing was performed with immunoSEQ multiplex PCR; in TCRdb, only in-frame clones are kept and a portion is missing. The data hold 350,000 to 450,000 clones, with roughly four fifths observed a single time. The sequencing input was PBMCs or T cells enriched from blood (not recorded which). These TCRs come from a woman aged 45-59 years who had recovered from COVID-19. Both conserved end residues are part of each CDR3. The D gene is left open where the match is weak. A row's size may be missing; if present it is once, few, many or a size class.

clone_size: -; d_call: TRBD2; j_call: TRBJ2-5; cdr3_length: 18; v_call: TRBV6-1; cdr3_aa: CASSERQNSGRAGETQYF; cdr3_nt: TGTGCCAGCAGTGAGCGGCAGAACAGCGGGAGGGCCGGGGAGACCCAGTACTTC
clone_size: -; d_call: TRBD2; j_call: TRBJ2-1; cdr3_length: 20; v_call: TRBV18; cdr3_aa: CASSPPLPGLAGLSYNEQFF; cdr3_nt: TGTGCCAGCTCACCACCGCTTCCGGGACTAGCGGGGCTTTCCTACAATGAGCAGTTCTTC
clone_size: -; d_call: -; j_call: TRBJ1-2; cdr3_length: 14; v_call: TRBV7-2; cdr3_aa: CASSLGTALYGYTF; cdr3_nt: TGTGCCAGCAGCTTAGGGACAGCCCTCTATGGCTACACCTTC
clone_size: -; d_call: -; j_call: TRBJ1-2; cdr3_length: 12; v_call: TRBV7-9; cdr3_aa: CASSLVGVGYTF; cdr3_nt: TGTGCCAGCAGCTTAGTGGGAGTCGGCTACACCTTC
clone_size: -; d_call: -; j_call: TRBJ1-3; cdr3_length: 16; v_call: TRBV7-8; cdr3_aa: CASSPSIPGAGNTIYF; cdr3_nt: TGTGCCAGCAGCCCAAGCATTCCGGGAGCTGGAAACACCATATATTTT
clone_size: -; d_call: -; j_call: TRBJ1-1; cdr3_length: 14; v_call: TRBV14; cdr3_aa: CASSQVGRWSEAFF; cdr3_nt: TGTGCCAGCAGCCAAGTAGGGAGGTGGTCTGAAGCTTTCTTT
clone_size: -; d_call: -; j_call: TRBJ1-2; cdr3_length: 13; v_call: TRBV6-2/TRBV6-3; cdr3_aa: CASSYSAPGGYTF; cdr3_nt: TGTGCCAGCAGTTACTCGGCCCCAGGAGGATACACCTTC
clone_size: -; d_call: -; j_call: TRBJ1-1; cdr3_length: 14; v_call: TRBV2; cdr3_aa: CASSQWGGPTEAFF; cdr3_nt: TGTGCCAGCAGCCAATGGGGGGGGCCCACTGAAGCTTTCTTT
clone_size: -; d_call: -; j_call: TRBJ1-2; cdr3_length: 13; v_call: TRBV2; cdr3_aa: CASSELANYGYTF; cdr3_nt: TGTGCCAGCAGTGAATTAGCTAACTATGGCTACACCTTC
clone_size: -; d_call: -; j_call: TRBJ1-2; cdr3_length: 15; v_call: TRBV19; cdr3_aa: CASREVGKQYYGYTF; cdr3_nt: TGTGCCAGTAGGGAGGTGGGGAAACAGTACTATGGCTACACCTTC
clone_size: -; d_call: -; j_call: TRBJ1-1; cdr3_length: 14; v_call: TRBV6-1; cdr3_aa: CASSETRGNTEAFF; cdr3_nt: TGTGCCAGCAGTGAAACCAGGGGCAACACTGAAGCTTTCTTT
clone_size: -; d_call: -; j_call: TRBJ1-2; cdr3_length: 16; v_call: TRBV23-1; cdr3_aa: CASSHGQPIRLYGYTF; cdr3_nt: TGCGCCAGCAGTCATGGACAGCCGATCAGATTATATGGCTACACCTTC
clone_size: -; d_call: TRBD2; j_call: TRBJ2-3; cdr3_length: 17; v_call: TRBV7-8; cdr3_aa: CASSPRVAGGFTDTQYF; cdr3_nt: TGTGCCAGCAGCCCCAGGGTGGCGGGGGGGTTCACAGATACGCAGTATTTT
clone_size: -; d_call: -; j_call: TRBJ1-1; cdr3_length: 17; v_call: TRBV4-3; cdr3_aa: CASSQEWEGVMNTEAFF; cdr3_nt: TGCGCCAGCAGCCAAGAATGGGAAGGGGTCATGAACACTGAAGCTTTCTTT
clone_size: -; d_call: -; j_call: TRBJ1-3; cdr3_length: 15; v_call: TRBV5-8; cdr3_aa: CASSLGARSGNTIYF; cdr3_nt: TGTGCCAGCAGCTTGGGGGCACGCTCTGGAAACACCATATATTTT
clone_size: -; d_call: -; j_call: TRBJ2-5; cdr3_length: 14; v_call: TRBV2; cdr3_aa: CASNAGEYQETQYF; cdr3_nt: TGTGCCAGCAATGCCGGGGAGTACCAAGAGACCCAGTACTTC
clone_size: -; d_call: TRBD1; j_call: TRBJ2-5; cdr3_length: 12; v_call: TRBV24-1; cdr3_aa: CATSSGTGSQYF; cdr3_nt: TGTGCCACCAGTTCCGGGACAGGTTCCCAGTACTTC
clone_size: -; d_call: -; j_call: TRBJ1-2; cdr3_length: 16; v_call: TRBV5-5; cdr3_aa: CASSLSAGRINYGYTF; cdr3_nt: TGTGCCAGCAGCTTGTCGGCAGGGAGGATTAACTATGGCTACACCTTC
clone_size: once; d_call: TRBD2; j_call: TRBJ2-1; cdr3_length: 18; v_call: TRBV7-8; cdr3_aa: CASSLLAGGTSQFNEQFF; cdr3_nt: TGTGCCAGCAGCTTACTTGCGGGGGGAACCTCGCAATTCAATGAGCAGTTCTTC
clone_size: once; d_call: TRBD1; j_call: TRBJ1-2; cdr3_length: 15; v_call: TRBV11-3; cdr3_aa: CASSSGQGGDYGYTF; cdr3_nt: TGTGCCAGCAGCTCAGGACAGGGCGGGGACTATGGCTACACCTTC
clone_size: once; d_call: -; j_call: TRBJ2-3; cdr3_length: 14; v_call: TRBV19; cdr3_aa: CASSATADSDTQYF; cdr3_nt: TGTGCCAGTAGTGCCACCGCAGATTCAGATACGCAGTATTTT
clone_size: -; d_call: -; j_call: TRBJ2-2; cdr3_length: 13; v_call: TRBV6-2/TRBV6-3; cdr3_aa: CASSYSSIGELFF; cdr3_nt: TGTGCCAGCAGTTACTCGAGTATCGGGGAGCTGTTTTTT
clone_size: -; d_call: -; j_call: TRBJ1-2; cdr3_length: 16; v_call: TRBV6-6; cdr3_aa: CASSYRRGTNNYGYTF; cdr3_nt: TGTGCCAGCAGTTACAGGAGGGGTACTAACAACTATGGCTACACCTTC
clone_size: -; d_call: TRBD1; j_call: TRBJ1-1; cdr3_length: 14; v_call: TRBV7-8; cdr3_aa: CASSFATGRTEAFF; cdr3_nt: TGTGCCAGCAGCTTCGCGACAGGGCGGACTGAAGCTTTCTTT
clone_size: once; d_call: TRBD1; j_call: TRBJ1-1; cdr3_length: 15; v_call: TRBV5-1; cdr3_aa: CASSLAGQGATEAFF; cdr3_nt: TGCGCCAGCAGCTTGGCCGGGCAGGGGGCGACTGAAGCTTTCTTT
clone_size: -; d_call: -; j_call: TRBJ2-2; cdr3_length: 15; v_call: TRBV2; cdr3_aa: CASTKVAGNTGELFF; cdr3_nt: TGTGCCAGCACAAAGGTCGCAGGCAACACCGGGGAGCTGTTTTTT
clone_size: once; d_call: TRBD1; j_call: TRBJ1-1; cdr3_length: 15; v_call: TRBV11-3; cdr3_aa: CASSYQTGSNTEAFF; cdr3_nt: TGTGCCAGCAGCTACCAGACAGGGAGTAACACTGAAGCTTTCTTT
clone_size: few; d_call: -; j_call: TRBJ1-2; cdr3_length: 15; v_call: TRBV7-2; cdr3_aa: CASSYSGVLEVGYTF; cdr3_nt: TGTGCCAGCAGCTACTCAGGGGTGCTGGAGGTTGGCTACACCTTC
clone_size: -; d_call: -; j_call: TRBJ1-1; cdr3_length: 16; v_call: TRBV4-1; cdr3_aa: CASSQTIPRGNTEAFF; cdr3_nt: TGCGCCAGCAGCCAGACGATCCCACGGGGGAACACTGAAGCTTTCTTT
clone_size: -; d_call: -; j_call: TRBJ1-2; cdr3_length: 14; v_call: TRBV24-1; cdr3_aa: CATKKPGTDYGYTF; cdr3_nt: TGTGCCACCAAGAAGCCGGGAACGGACTATGGCTACACCTTC
clone_size: -; d_call: TRBD1; j_call: TRBJ1-4; cdr3_length: 13; v_call: TRBV6-6; cdr3_aa: CASSQGVGEKLFF; cdr3_nt: TGTGCCAGCAGTCAGGGGGTTGGTGAAAAACTGTTTTTT
clone_size: -; d_call: -; j_call: TRBJ1-5; cdr3_length: 15; v_call: TRBV6-1; cdr3_aa: CASSEAFSQHQPQHF; cdr3_nt: TGTGCCAGCAGTGAAGCCTTTTCACAGCATCAGCCCCAGCATTTT
clone_size: -; d_call: -; j_call: TRBJ2-7; cdr3_length: 16; v_call: TRBV18; cdr3_aa: CASSPAALSGLDEQYF; cdr3_nt: TGTGCCAGCTCACCGGCCGCCCTCTCGGGTTTGGACGAGCAGTACTTC
clone_size: -; d_call: TRBD1; j_call: TRBJ2-3; cdr3_length: 19; v_call: TRBV7-3; cdr3_aa: CASSLISAGGEKGTDTQYF; cdr3_nt: TGTGCCAGCAGCTTAATATCGGCAGGGGGCGAGAAAGGCACAGATACGCAGTATTTT
clone_size: -; d_call: TRBD1; j_call: TRBJ1-5; cdr3_length: 15; v_call: TRBV20-1; cdr3_aa: CSASLGTGSDQPQHF; cdr3_nt: TGCAGTGCTAGTTTGGGGACAGGTAGCGACCAGCCCCAGCATTTT
clone_size: few; d_call: TRBD1; j_call: TRBJ1-1; cdr3_length: 13; v_call: TRBV10-2; cdr3_aa: CASSSGQGLEAFF; cdr3_nt: TGCGCCAGCAGCTCGGGACAGGGACTTGAAGCTTTCTTT
clone_size: few; d_call: TRBD1; j_call: TRBJ1-2; cdr3_length: 13; v_call: TRBV7-6; cdr3_aa: CASSLGDRYGYTF; cdr3_nt: TGTGCCAGCAGCTTAGGGGACAGATATGGCTACACCTTC
clone_size: -; d_call: -; j_call: TRBJ1-1; cdr3_length: 14; v_call: TRBV5-1; cdr3_aa: CASSWGQENTEAFF; cdr3_nt: TGCGCCAGCAGCTGGGGCCAGGAGAACACTGAAGCTTTCTTT
clone_size: -; d_call: TRBD1; j_call: TRBJ2-6; cdr3_length: 16; v_call: TRBV5-4; cdr3_aa: CASSDRAGSGANVLTF; cdr3_nt: TGTGCCAGTTCGGACAGGGCGGGCTCTGGGGCCAACGTCCTGACTTTC
clone_size: -; d_call: -; j_call: TRBJ2-1; cdr3_length: 16; v_call: TRBV18; cdr3_aa: CASSPSTRGNYNEQFF; cdr3_nt: TGTGCCAGCTCACCAAGCACCCGGGGGAACTACAATGAGCAGTTCTTC